A single sample gave rise to the 15 T cell receptor beta chains below, sequenced in a study of blood T cell repertoires in COVID-19. The method was immunoSEQ multiplex PCR; TCRdb's version includes in-frame clones alone and lacks a portion of them. The profile shows about 320,000 clones, about 91% of them singletons. Source material: PBMCs or T cells enriched from blood (not recorded which). Receptor source: a woman aged 18-29 years who had recovered from COVID-19.

The sample holds one count of this clone. The gene calls are TRBV10-3 and TRBJ2-3, with TRBD2 matching 11 bases. V lost 6 bases, J lost 2 bases, and 7 bases stayed unmatched. Germline V gene data show CDR1 as ENHRY and CDR2 as SYGVKD. The CDR3 spans 16 residues. CDR3 in DNA: TGTGCCATCAGGATAACTAGCGGGGGACTCACAGATACGCAGTATTTT. This sequence encodes CAIRITSGGLTDTQYF.

This sequence joins TRBV3-1 (or the pseudogene TRBV3-2) and TRBJ1-1, with D possibly TRBD1 on 6 matching bases. The V end lost 2 bases, the J end lost 0 bases, and 10 bases lay between the germline ends. This CDR3 has 15 residues. From germline, CDR1 is LGHDT and CDR2 YNNKEL (reference sequence). The CDR3 coding sequence is TGTGCCAGCAGCCAAATCCAGGGGATGAACACTGAAGCTTTCTTT. This translates into CASSQIQGMNTEAFF.

The rearrangement uses TRBV30 and TRBJ1-2; 10 bases align to TRBD1. V shed 2 bases and J 9 bases; nucleotides not matched to a gene: 6. Germline V gives CDR1 GTSNPN, CDR2 SVGIG (reference sequence). The CDR3 contains 13 residues. The CDR3 is CAWSSVGQGRYTF. The CDR3 DNA follows: TGTGCCTGGAGTTCGGTGGGACAGGGGCGCTACACCTTC.

The chain joins TRBV9 to TRBJ2-2; TRBD2 aligns across 9 bases. V lost 4 bases to trimming and J lost 5 bases; unmatched junction nucleotides: 15. The germline V gene encodes CDR1 SGDLS and CDR2 YYNGEE. This CDR3 contains 18 residues. The CDR3 DNA reads as TGTGCCAGCAGCCCTCGTGGTAGCGGGAGCCCGAGGACCGGGGAGCTGTTTTTT. Amino acids: CASSPRGSGSPRTGELFF.

The gene calls are TRBV9 and TRBJ2-7, with a weak D call TRBD2 (5 bases). The CDR3 loop spans 14 amino acids. V lost 0 bases and J lost 5, with 12 bases in between. Germline CDR1 reads SGDLS; CDR2 reads YYNGEE. CDR3 nucleotides: TGTGCCAGCAGCGTAGAGTCTTCGGGAAACGAGCAGTACTTC. This codes for CASSVESSGNEQYF.

V gene TRBV5-4 combines with J gene TRBJ2-7; 8 nucleotides match TRBD2. Per germline, CDR1 SGHNT and CDR2 YYREEE (reference sequence). The V and J ends lost 3 bases and 4 bases, in that order; junction bases with no gene match: 12. The CDR3 length is 16 residues. DNA of the CDR3: TGTGCCAGCAGCTCGGGGGCAGCGGGAGTATTTTACGAGCAGTACTTC. Translating it yields CASSSGAAGVFYEQYF.

The chain has TRBV27 and TRBJ2-3; the match to TRBD1 covers 8 bases. Losses at the gene ends were 8 bases for V and 2 bases for J; bases not matched to a gene: 9. Germline V gives CDR1 MNHEY, CDR2 SMNVEV (reference sequence). CDR3 length equals 15 residues. The CDR3 DNA reads as TGTGCCAGCCGATATCGACAGGGGACCACAGATACGCAGTATTTT. As protein: CASRYRQGTTDTQYF.

The genes are TRBV6-6 and TRBJ1-4; D call uncertain. V gave up 5 bases and J gave up 5 bases, with 18 bases separating them. The CDR3 sequence is 16 residues long. CDR1 MNHNY and CDR2 SVGAGI come from the germline V gene (reference sequence). CDR3 residues: CASSPIGTRANEKLFF. For the CDR3, the DNA is TGTGCCAGCAGTCCGATTGGAACTAGGGCAAATGAAAAACTGTTTTTT.

The chain is built from TRBV21-1 and TRBJ2-4; TRBD1, as called in the table, went unchecked against the DNA. TRBV21-1 is termed a pseudogene. This CDR3 is 14 amino acids long. CDR3 nucleotides: TGTGCCAGCAGCAGTCTCCGAACAGGGGGCATTCAGTACTTC. It encodes CASSSLRTGGIQYF.

J is TRBJ1-1 and V is TRBV11-2, with no clear D. Germline lookup yields CDR1 SGHAT and CDR2 FQNNGV. V was clipped by 1 base and J by 3 bases, with 12 bases between them. This CDR3 is 15 amino acids long. The CDR3 nucleotides are TGTGCCAGCAGCTTAGGGATCCGGGTCTACACTGAAGCTTTCTTT. Its translation is CASSLGIRVYTEAFF.

In this sample, this clone turned up many times. This chain links TRBV9 with TRBJ2-1; 9 bases map to TRBD2. J was trimmed by 8 bases and V by 3 bases; bases with no gene match: 9. The CDR3 consists of 15 residues. Germline-derived CDR1 and CDR2 are SGDLS and YYNGEE. CDR3 protein: CASSEGTSSGYEQFF. The CDR3 DNA follows: TGTGCCAGCAGCGAAGGGACTAGCTCGGGGTATGAGCAGTTCTTC.

The chain uses TRBV7-3 and TRBJ2-7; D gene uncertain. The V end was cut by 2 bases, the J end by 6 bases, with 11 bases between. CDR3 size: 13 residues. Germline V CDR1 and CDR2: SGHTA, FQGTGA. The CDR3 sequence is CASSLLVYSEQYF. The CDR3 DNA is TGTGCCAGCAGCTTATTGGTTTATAGCGAGCAGTACTTC.

V and J are TRBV19 and TRBJ1-1, with TRBD1 identical over 7 bases. V was clipped by 4 bases and J by 5 bases; unmatched bases: 10. The CDR3 consists of 15 residues. The germline V gene encodes CDR1 LNHDA and CDR2 SQIVND (reference sequence). CDR3 bases: TGTGCCAGTAGTAGCCTAGGGGGCTCACGAACTGAAGCTTTCTTT. Its translation is CASSSLGGSRTEAFF. Full variable domain (outside the CDR3, taken from reference TRBV19 and TRBJ1-1): DGGITQSPKYLFRKEGQNVTLSCEQNLNHDAMYWYRQDPGQGLRLIYYSQIVNDFQKGDIAEGYSVSREKKESFPLTVTSAQKNPTAFYLCASSSLGGSRTEAFFGQGTRLTVV.

This chain uses TRBV19 with TRBJ2-3; 13 bases line up with TRBD2. CDR1 and CDR2 from the germline V gene are LNHDA and SQIVND (reference sequence). Trimming at V came to 5 bases and at J to 0 bases, leaving 8 bases not matched to a gene. The CDR3 contains 18 residues. DNA for the CDR3: TGTGCCAGTAGTCTAGGGACTAGCGGGACTACTAGCACAGATACGCAGTATTTT. It codes for CASSLGTSGTTSTDTQYF.

The chain combines TRBV19 with TRBJ2-1, with a tentative D call TRBD2 (6 bases). The CDR3 is made up of 17 amino acids. Germline assignment: CDR1 LNHDA and CDR2 SQIVND (reference sequence). Trimming removed 3 bases from V and 2 bases from J, with 17 bases in between. CDR3 nucleotide sequence: TGTGCCAGTAGTATGACCCCTTCTGCGGGAACCTACAATGAGCAGTTCTTC. It yields the protein CASSMTPSAGTYNEQFF. Filled out from reference TRBV19 and TRBJ2-1, the complete variable domain reads DGGITQSPKYLFRKEGQNVTLSCEQNLNHDAMYWYRQDPGQGLRLIYYSQIVNDFQKGDIAEGYSVSREKKESFPLTVTSAQKNPTAFYLCASSMTPSAGTYNEQFFGPGTRLTVL.